This T cell receptor (beta chain) was observed in a study of CD8+ T cells in alopecia areata. General study points: Although TCR sharing was seen in mice, sharing across patients was less clear, possibly for HLA-related reasons. For lesional scalp, especially alopecia totalis/universalis, clonality was higher than in normal scalp. Alphabeta T cells residing in normal skin are also sequenced in scalp samples.

In regard to this clone: Its antigen remains unknown.

CDR3 length equals 14 residues. Between the trimmed V and J ends, which lost 3 bases and 5 bases, there was a span of 12 bases. Germline V gene lookup returns CDR1 ENHRY and CDR2 SYGVKD. cDNA reverse transcribed from extracted RNA served as the sequencing template. Assay: immunoSEQ multiplex PCR; the TCRdb copy retains only in-frame clones and omits some. The repertoire has around 140,000 clones, around 51% of them found once; the top ten carry 0.95% to 1%. V usage is TRBV10-3 and J usage is TRBJ2-3; D is perhaps TRBD1 (6 bases). The TCR was taken from a human donor with alopecia areata. The sample in question was CD4+ T cells sorted from blood, obtained at week 0. CDR3 nucleotides: TGTGCCATCAGTGAAGGTACAGGGCTAGATACGCAGTATTTT. Protein: CAISEGTGLDTQYF.